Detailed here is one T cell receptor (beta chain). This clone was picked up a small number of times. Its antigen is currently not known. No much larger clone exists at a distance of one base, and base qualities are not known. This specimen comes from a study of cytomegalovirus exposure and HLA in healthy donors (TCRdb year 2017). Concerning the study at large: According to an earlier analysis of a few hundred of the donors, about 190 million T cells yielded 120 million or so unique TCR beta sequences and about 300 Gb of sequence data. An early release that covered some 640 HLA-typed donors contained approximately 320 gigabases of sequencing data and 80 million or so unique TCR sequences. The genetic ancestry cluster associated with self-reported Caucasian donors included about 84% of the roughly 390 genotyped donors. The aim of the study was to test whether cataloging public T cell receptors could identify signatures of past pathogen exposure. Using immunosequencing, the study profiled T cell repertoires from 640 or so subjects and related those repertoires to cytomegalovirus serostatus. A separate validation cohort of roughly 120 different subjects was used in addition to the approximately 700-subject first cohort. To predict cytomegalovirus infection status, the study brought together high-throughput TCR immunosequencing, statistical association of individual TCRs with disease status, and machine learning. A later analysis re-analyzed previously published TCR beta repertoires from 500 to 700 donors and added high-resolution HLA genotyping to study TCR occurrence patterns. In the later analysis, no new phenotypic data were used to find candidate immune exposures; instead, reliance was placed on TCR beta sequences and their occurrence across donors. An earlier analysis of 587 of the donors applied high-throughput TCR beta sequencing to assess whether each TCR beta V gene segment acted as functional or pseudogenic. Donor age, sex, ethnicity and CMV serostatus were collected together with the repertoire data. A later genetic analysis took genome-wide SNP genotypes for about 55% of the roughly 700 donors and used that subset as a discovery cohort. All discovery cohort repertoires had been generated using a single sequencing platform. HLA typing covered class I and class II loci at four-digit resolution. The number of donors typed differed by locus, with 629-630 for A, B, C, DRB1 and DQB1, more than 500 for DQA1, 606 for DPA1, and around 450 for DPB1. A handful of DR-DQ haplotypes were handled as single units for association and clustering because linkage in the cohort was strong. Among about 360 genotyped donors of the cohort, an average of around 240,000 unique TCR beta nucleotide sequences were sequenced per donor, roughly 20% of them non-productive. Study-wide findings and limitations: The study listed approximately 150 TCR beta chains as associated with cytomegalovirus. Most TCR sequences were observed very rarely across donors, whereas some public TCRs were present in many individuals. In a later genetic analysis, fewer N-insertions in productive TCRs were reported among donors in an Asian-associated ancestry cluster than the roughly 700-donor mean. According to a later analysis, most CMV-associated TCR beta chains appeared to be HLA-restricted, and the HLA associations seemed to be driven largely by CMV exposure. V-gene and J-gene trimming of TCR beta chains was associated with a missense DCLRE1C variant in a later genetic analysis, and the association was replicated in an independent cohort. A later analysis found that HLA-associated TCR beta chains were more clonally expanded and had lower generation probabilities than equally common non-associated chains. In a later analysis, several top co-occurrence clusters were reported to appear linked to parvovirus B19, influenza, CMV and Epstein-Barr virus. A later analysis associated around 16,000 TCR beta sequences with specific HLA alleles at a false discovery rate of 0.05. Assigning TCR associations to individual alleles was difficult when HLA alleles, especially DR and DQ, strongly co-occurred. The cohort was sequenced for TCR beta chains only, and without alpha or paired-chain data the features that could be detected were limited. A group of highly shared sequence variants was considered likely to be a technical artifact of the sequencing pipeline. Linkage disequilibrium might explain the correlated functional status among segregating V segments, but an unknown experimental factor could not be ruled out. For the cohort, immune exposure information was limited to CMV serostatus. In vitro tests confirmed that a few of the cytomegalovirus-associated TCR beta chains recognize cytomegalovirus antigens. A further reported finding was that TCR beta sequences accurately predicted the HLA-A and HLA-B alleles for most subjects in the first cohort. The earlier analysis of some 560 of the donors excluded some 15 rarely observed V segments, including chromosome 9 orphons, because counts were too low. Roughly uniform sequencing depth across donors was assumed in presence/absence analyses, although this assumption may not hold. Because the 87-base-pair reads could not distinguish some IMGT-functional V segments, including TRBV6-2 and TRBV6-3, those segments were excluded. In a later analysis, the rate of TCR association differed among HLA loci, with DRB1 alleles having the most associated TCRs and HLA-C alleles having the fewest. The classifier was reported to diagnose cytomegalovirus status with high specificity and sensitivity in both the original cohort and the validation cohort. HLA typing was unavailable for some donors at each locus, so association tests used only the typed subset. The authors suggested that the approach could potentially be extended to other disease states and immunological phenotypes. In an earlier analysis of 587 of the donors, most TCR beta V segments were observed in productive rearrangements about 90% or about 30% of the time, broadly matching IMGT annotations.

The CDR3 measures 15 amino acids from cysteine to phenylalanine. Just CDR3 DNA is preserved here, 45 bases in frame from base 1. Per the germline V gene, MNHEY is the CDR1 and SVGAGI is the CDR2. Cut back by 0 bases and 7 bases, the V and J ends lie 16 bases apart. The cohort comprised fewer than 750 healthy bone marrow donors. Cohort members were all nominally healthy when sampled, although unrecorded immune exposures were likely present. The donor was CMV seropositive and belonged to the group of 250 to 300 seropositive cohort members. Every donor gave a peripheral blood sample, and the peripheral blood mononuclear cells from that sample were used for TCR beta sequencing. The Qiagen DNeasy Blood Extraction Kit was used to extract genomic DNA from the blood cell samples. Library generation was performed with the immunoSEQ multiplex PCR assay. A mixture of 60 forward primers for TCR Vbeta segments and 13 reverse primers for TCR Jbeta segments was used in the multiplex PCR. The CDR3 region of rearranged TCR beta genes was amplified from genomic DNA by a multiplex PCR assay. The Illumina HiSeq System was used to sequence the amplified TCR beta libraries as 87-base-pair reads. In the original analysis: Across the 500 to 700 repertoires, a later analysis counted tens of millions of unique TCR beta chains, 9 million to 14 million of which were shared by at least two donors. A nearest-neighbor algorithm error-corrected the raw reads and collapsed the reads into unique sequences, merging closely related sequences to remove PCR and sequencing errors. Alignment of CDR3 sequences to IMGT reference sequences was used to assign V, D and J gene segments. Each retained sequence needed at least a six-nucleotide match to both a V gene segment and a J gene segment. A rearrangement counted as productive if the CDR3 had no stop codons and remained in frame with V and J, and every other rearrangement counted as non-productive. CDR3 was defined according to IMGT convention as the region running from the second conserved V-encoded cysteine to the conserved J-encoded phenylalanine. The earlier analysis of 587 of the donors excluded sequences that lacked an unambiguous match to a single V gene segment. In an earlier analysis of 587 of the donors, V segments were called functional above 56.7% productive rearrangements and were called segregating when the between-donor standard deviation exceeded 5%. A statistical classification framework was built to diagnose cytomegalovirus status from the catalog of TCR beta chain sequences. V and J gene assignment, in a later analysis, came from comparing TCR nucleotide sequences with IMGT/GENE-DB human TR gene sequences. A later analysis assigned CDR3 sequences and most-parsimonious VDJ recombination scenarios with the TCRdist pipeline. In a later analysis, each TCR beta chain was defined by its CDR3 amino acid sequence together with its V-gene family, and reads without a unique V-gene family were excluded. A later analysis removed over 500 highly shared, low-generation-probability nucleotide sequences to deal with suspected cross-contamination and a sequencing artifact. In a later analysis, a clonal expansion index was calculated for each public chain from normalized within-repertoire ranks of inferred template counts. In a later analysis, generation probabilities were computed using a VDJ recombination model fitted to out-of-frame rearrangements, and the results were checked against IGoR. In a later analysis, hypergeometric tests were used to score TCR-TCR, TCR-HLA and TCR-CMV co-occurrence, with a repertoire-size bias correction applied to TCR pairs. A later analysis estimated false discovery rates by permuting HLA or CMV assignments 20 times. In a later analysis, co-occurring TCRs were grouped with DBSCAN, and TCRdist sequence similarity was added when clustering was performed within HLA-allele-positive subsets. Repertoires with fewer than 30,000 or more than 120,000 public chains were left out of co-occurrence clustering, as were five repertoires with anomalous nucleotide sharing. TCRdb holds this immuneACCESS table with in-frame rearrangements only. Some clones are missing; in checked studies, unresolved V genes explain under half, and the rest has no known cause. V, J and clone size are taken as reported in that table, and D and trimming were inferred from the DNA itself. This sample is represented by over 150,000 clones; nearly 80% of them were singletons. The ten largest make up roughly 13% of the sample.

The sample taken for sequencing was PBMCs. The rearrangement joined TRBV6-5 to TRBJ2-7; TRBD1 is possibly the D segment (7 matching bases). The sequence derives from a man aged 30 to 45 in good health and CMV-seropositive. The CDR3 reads CASSYSSRGAGEQYF. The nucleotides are TGTGCCAGCAGTTACTCGAGCAGGGGGGCGGGGGAGCAGTACTTC.